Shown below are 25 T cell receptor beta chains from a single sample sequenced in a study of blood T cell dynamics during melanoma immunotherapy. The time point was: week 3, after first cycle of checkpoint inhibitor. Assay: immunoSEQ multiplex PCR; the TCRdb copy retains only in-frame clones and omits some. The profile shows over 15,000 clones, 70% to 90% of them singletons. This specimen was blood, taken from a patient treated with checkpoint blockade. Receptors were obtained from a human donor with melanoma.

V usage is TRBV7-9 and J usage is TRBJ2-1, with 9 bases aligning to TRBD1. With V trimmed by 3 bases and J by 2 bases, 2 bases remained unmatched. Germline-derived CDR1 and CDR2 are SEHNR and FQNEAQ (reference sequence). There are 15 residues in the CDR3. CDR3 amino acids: CASSLGQGPYNEQFF. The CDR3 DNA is TGTGCCAGCAGCTTGGGACAGGGACCCTACAATGAGCAGTTCTTC.

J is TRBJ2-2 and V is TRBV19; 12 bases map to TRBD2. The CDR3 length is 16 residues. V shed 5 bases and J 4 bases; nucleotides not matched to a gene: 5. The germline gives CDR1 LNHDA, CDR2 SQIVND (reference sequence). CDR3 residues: CASSDRLAGVTGELFF. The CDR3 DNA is TGTGCCAGTAGTGACCGACTAGCGGGGGTCACCGGGGAGCTGTTTTTT.

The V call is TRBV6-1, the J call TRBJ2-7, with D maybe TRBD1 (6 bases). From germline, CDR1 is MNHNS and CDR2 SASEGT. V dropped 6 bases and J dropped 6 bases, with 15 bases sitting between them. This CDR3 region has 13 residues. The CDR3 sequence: CASRNNRDGEQYF. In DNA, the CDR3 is TGTGCCAGCAGAAATAACAGGGACGGCGAGCAGTACTTC.

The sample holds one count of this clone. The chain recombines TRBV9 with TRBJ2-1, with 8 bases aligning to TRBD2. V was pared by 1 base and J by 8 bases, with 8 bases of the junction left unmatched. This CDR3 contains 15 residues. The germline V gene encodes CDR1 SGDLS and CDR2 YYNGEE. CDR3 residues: CASSVHSGSLDEQFF. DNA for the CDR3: TGTGCCAGCAGCGTACACAGCGGGAGTTTAGATGAGCAGTTCTTC.

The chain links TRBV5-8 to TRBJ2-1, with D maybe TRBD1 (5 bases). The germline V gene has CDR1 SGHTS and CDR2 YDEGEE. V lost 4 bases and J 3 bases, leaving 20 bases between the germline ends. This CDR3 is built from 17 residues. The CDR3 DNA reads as TGTGCCAGCAGCCGCATCCTCAGGGCTACCGGCTACAATGAGCAGTTCTTC. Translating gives CASSRILRATGYNEQFF.

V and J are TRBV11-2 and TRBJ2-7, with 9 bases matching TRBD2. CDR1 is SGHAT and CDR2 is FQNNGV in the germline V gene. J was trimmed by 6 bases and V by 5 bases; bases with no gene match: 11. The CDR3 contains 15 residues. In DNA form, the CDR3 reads TGTGCCAGCAGCCCGGGGCTAGCGGGACCCGGCGAGCAGTACTTC. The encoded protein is CASSPGLAGPGEQYF.

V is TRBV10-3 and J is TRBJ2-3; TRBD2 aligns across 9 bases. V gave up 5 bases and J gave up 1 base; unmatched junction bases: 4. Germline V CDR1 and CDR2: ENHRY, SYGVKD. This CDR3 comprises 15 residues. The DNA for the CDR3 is TGTGCCATCAGTCAAAGACTAGCGGGCACAGATACGCAGTATTTT. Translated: CAISQRLAGTDTQYF.

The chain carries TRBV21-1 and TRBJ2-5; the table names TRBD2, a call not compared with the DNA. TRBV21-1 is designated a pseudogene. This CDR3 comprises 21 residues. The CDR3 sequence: CASSKGDSGTSGRVYQETQYF. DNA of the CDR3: TGTGCCAGCAGCAAAGGTGATTCGGGGACTAGCGGGAGAGTGTACCAAGAGACCCAGTACTTC.

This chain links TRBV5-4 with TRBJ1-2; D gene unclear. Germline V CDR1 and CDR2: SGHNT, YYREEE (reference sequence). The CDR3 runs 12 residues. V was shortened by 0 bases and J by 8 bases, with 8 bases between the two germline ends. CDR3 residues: CASSLGVGGYTF. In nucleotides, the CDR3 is TGTGCCAGCAGCTTGGGGGTGGGCGGCTACACCTTC.

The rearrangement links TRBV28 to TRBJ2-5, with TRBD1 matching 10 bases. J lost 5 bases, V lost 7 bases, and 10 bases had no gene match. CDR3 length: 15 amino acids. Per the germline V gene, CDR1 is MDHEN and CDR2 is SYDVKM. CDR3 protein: CASTMGTGVLETQYF. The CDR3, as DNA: TGTGCCAGCACCATGGGGACAGGGGTACTGGAGACCCAGTACTTC.

CDR3 protein: CASSEASSGANVLTF. CDR3 DNA: TGTGCCAGCAGTGAAGCAAGCTCTGGGGCCAACGTCCTGACTTTC. This chain connects TRBV6-1 to TRBJ2-6, with D uncertain. The CDR3 extends over 15 amino acids. The V gene's germline CDR1 is MNHNS and CDR2 SASEGT. V lost 0 bases to trimming and J lost 0 bases, with 3 bases between them.

CDR3 sequence (DNA): TGCGCCAGCAGCTTTATTATCGTGGGACATCTAATCGATCAGCCCCAGCATTTT. Translation: CASSFIIVGHLIDQPQHF. The genes are TRBV5-1 and TRBJ1-5; D perhaps matches TRBD1 (6 bases). From germline, CDR1 is SGHRS and CDR2 YFSETQ. The CDR3 is made up of 18 amino acids. V lost 2 bases and J 5 bases, leaving 23 bases between the germline ends.

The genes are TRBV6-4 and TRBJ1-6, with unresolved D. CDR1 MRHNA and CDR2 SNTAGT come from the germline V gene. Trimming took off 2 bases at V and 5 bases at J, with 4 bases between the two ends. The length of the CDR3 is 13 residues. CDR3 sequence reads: CASSDRDNSPLHF. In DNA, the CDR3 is TGTGCCAGCAGTGACAGGGATAATTCACCCCTCCACTTT.

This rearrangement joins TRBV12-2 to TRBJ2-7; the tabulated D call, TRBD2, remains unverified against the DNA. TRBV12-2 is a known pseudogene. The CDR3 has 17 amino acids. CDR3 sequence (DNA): TGTGCAAGTCGCCCCGACGGAAAGTTTGCGGAGAACTACGAGCAGTACTTC. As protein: CASRPDGKFAENYEQYF.

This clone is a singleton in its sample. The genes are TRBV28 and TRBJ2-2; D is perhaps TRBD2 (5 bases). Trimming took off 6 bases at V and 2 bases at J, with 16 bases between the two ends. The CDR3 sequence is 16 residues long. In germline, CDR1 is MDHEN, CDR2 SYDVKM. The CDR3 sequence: CASRPGIGKNTGELFF. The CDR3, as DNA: TGTGCCAGCAGGCCAGGCATCGGGAAAAACACCGGGGAGCTGTTTTTT.

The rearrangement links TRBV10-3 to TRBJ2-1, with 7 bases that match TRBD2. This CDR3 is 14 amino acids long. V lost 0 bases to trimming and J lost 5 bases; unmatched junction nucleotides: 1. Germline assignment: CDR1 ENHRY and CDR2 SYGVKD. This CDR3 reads CAISESGGNNEQFF. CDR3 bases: TGTGCCATCAGTGAGTCGGGGGGGAACAATGAGCAGTTCTTC.

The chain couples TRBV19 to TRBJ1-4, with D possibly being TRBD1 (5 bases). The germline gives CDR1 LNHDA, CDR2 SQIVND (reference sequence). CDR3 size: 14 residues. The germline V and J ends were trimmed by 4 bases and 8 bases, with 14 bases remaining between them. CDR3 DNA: TGTGCCAGTAGTACACAGGTCTGGGAAGAAAAACTGTTTTTT. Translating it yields CASSTQVWEEKLFF.

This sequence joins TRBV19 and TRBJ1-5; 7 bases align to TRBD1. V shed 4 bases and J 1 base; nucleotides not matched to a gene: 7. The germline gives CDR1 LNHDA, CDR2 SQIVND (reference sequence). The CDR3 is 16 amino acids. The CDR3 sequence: CASSKPGGRSNQPQHF. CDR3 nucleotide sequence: TGTGCCAGTAGTAAACCAGGGGGTAGGAGCAATCAGCCCCAGCATTTT.

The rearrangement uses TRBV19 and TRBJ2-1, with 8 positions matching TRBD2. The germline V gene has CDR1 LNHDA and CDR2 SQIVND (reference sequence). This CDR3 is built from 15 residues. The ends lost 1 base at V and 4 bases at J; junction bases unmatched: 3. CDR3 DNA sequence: TGTGCCAGTAGTATAGCGGGAGGGCTATACAATGAGCAGTTCTTC. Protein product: CASSIAGGLYNEQFF.

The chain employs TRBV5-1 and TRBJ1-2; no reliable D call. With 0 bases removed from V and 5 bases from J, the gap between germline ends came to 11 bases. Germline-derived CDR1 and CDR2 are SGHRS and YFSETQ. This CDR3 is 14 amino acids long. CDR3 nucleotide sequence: TGCGCCAGCAGCTTGGGAGGAGGGCCTTATGGCTACACCTTC. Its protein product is CASSLGGGPYGYTF.

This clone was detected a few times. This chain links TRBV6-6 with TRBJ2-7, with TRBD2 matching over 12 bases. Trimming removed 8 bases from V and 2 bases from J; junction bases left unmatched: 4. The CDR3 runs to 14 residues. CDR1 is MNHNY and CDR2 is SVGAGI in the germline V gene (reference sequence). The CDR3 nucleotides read TGTGCCAGCCTTAGGACTAGCGGGGCCTACGAGCAGTACTTC. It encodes CASLRTSGAYEQYF.

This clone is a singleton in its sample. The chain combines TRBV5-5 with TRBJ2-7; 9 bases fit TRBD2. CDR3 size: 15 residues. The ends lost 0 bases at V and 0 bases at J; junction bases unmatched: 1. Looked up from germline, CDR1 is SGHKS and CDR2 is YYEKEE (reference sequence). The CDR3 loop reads CASSLGTSVSYEQYF. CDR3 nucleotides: TGTGCCAGCAGCTTGGGGACTAGCGTCTCCTACGAGCAGTACTTC.

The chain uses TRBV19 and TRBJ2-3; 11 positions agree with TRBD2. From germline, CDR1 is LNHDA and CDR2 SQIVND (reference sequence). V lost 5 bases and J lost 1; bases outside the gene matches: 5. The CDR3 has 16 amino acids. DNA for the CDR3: TGTGCCAGTAGTCCTCTGGGACTAGCGGGCACAGATACGCAGTATTTT. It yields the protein CASSPLGLAGTDTQYF.

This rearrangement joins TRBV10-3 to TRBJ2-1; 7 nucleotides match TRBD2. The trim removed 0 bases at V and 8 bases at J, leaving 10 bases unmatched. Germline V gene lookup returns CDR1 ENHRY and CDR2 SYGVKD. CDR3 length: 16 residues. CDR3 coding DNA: TGTGCCATCAGTGAGTCGGGGGGAGGGTTTCGCGATGAGCAGTTCTTC. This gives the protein CAISESGGGFRDEQFF.

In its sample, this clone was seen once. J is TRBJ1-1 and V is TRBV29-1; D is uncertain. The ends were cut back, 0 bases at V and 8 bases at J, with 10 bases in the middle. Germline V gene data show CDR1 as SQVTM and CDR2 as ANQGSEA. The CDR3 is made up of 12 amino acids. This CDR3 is CSVEDGPLEAFF. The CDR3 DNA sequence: TGCAGCGTTGAAGACGGCCCTTTGGAAGCTTTCTTT.